This TCR beta chain was obtained from a study of blood T cells in healthy people across ages. Germline V lookup: CDR1 MDHEN, CDR2 SYDVKM. V was clipped by 6 bases and J by 5 bases; unmatched bases: 6. The CDR3 is made up of 13 amino acids. With a J-beta primer mix and a sample-barcoded 5' primer, a second PCR ran 7 to 11 cycles. TCRdb independently ran MiXCR on the 5' RACE reads; one entry per CDR3 protein. This sample has approximately 760,000 distinct CDR3 sequences, with 20% to 25% found just once. Separately, the same data were catalogued under a study of T cells of mothers and their children.

V gene TRBV28 combines with J gene TRBJ2-7, with 8 bases matching TRBD1. The sequenced material came from blood. The sequence came from a boy younger than 18 in good health. CDR3 coding DNA: TGTGCCAGCAGCGAACAGGGGGTTCACGAGCAGTACTTC. This gives the protein CASSEQGVHEQYF.